A selection of T cell receptor beta chains follows, all from one sample in a study of blood T cell repertoires in COVID-19. The method was immunoSEQ multiplex PCR; TCRdb's version includes in-frame clones alone and lacks a portion of them. The table shows roughly 300,000 clones, with roughly nine tenths occurring only once. The sequenced sample consisted of peripheral blood. All receptors derive from a woman aged 30 to 39 with COVID-19, enrolled during active disease. Both conserved end residues are part of each CDR3. D genes are given only for firm matches. Clone sizes are given selectively: once, few, many, or a class where the clone is expanded.

TRBJ1-6 NA TRBV30 NA TGTGCCTGGAGTGGCCCTCGGACACGGAATTCACCCCTCCACTTT CAWSGPRTRNSPLHF
TRBJ1-5 NA TRBV19 NA TGTGCCAGTAAGGTCGTGACTAATAGCAATCAGCCCCAGCATTTT CASKVVTNSNQPQHF
TRBJ1-3 TRBD1 TRBV5-4 NA TGTGCCAGCAGCTGGGGGTCAGGGGGGAACTCTGGAAACACCATATATTTT CASSWGSGGNSGNTIYF
TRBJ1-1 TRBD1 TRBV30 NA TGTGCCTGGAGTGGTACCGGGACAGGGGAGACTGAAGCTTTCTTT CAWSGTGTGETEAFF
TRBJ2-2 TRBD2 TRBV4-1 NA TGCGCCAGCAGGCAGGGACTAGCGGGGACAACCGGGGAGCTGTTTTTT CASRQGLAGTTGELFF
TRBJ2-3 NA TRBV9 NA TGTGCCAGCAGTGGGCAAGCTGGGTTCGCAGATACGCAGTATTTT CASSGQAGFADTQYF
TRBJ1-2 TRBD1 TRBV5-4 NA TGTGCCAGCAGCTTGGACAGGGGGAACTACTATGGCTACACCTTC CASSLDRGNYYGYTF
TRBJ2-3 TRBD2 TRBV24-1 NA TGTGCCACCAGTGATTTGGGGACTAGCGCGGCAGATACGCAGTATTTT CATSDLGTSAADTQYF
TRBJ1-1 NA TRBV7-9 NA TGTGCCAGCAGCTTTGGGCCCCAAGCTTTCTTT CASSFGPQAFF
TRBJ1-5 NA TRBV2 NA TGTGCCAGCAAATTGACAGGTAGACAGCCCCAGCATTTT CASKLTGRQPQHF
TRBJ1-2 NA TRBV5-1 NA TGCGCCAGCAGCCCTGACTGGGGGGATGGCTACACCTTC CASSPDWGDGYTF
TRBJ1-2 NA TRBV7-9 once TGTGCCAGCAGCTTAATCCTGGCTCCCGCTTTCGACTATGGCTACACCTTC CASSLILAPAFDYGYTF
TRBJ2-3 NA TRBV15 NA TGTGCCACCAGCCCAGAAAGCAGCCCGAGGTATACGCAGTATTTT CATSPESSPRYTQYF
TRBJ2-5 TRBD1 TRBV28 NA TGTGCCAGCAGTTTAGCAGGACAGGGAAGGGAGACCCAGTACTTC CASSLAGQGRETQYF
TRBJ1-2 TRBD1 TRBV11-2 NA TGTGCCAGCAGCTTATCTACAGGGGGAGGGTATGGCTACACCTTC CASSLSTGGGYGYTF
TRBJ1-2 NA TRBV11-3 once TGTGCCAGCAGCGCCGGACAGTCGTACTATGGCTACACCTTC CASSAGQSYYGYTF
TRBJ1-5 NA TRBV2 NA TGTGCCAGCAGTGAACACTGGGGAGGTCAGCCCCAGCATTTT CASSEHWGGQPQHF
TRBJ2-2 NA TRBV6-4 NA TGTGCCAGAGACTTGCGAGCGAACACCGGGGAGCTGTTTTTT CARDLRANTGELFF
TRBJ2-1 TRBD2 TRBV29-1 few TGCAGCGTGAGGAGTTTGGGGGGGAATGAGCAGTTCTTC CSVRSLGGNEQFF
TRBJ1-5 NA TRBV12-5 NA TGTGCTAGTGGTCATAGTACAGGGACCCAGCATTTT CASGHSTGTQHF
TRBJ1-4 NA TRBV11-3 NA TGTGCCAGCAGCTTCCAGGGGTCTGAAAAACTGTTTTTT CASSFQGSEKLFF
TRBJ2-5 TRBD1 TRBV6-5 NA TGTGCCAGCAGCACAGGGGGCTGGGAGACCCAGTACTTC CASSTGGWETQYF
TRBJ1-5 TRBD1 TRBV19 NA TGTGCCAGTGGGACAGGGAGCAATCAGCCCCAGCATTTT CASGTGSNQPQHF
TRBJ1-6 TRBD1 TRBV5-4 NA TGTGCCAGCAGCTTAGGACAGGGGGAAAATTCACCCCTCCACTTT CASSLGQGENSPLHF
TRBJ2-6 NA TRBV4-3 NA TGCGCCAGCAGCCAAGACTCCTCGACAACCCGATCCGGGGCCAACGTCCTGACTTTC CASSQDSSTTRSGANVLTF
TRBJ1-1 NA TRBV19 NA TGTGCCAGTAGTATTGGGGGCTGGAGCACTGAAGCTTTCTTT CASSIGGWSTEAFF
TRBJ2-7 TRBD2 TRBV7-2 few TGTGCCAGCAGCTTAGAGGGACTAGCGAACGAGCAGTACTTC CASSLEGLANEQYF
TRBJ2-2 NA TRBV29-1 NA TGCAGCGCCGACAGGGGAGGGACCGGGGAGCTGTTTTTT CSADRGGTGELFF
TRBJ1-5 NA TRBV7-7 NA TGTGCTAGCAGCTCCCGACAGTACAATCAGCCCCAGCATTTT CASSSRQYNQPQHF
TRBJ2-1 NA TRBV20-1 NA TGCAGTGCGCGGGGCCACAATGAGCAGTTCTTC CSARGHNEQFF
TRBJ2-7 TRBD1 TRBV2 NA TGTGCCAGCAGTGAGGAGGACAGGAGTCACGGGTACTTC CASSEEDRSHGYF
TRBJ2-2 TRBD2 TRBV19 NA TGTGCCAGTAGTGCATCTAGCGGGGGCCAGGGCGGGGAGCTGTTTTTT CASSASSGGQGGELFF
TRBJ2-7 NA TRBV11-3 once TGTGCCAGCAGCTTAGGGGGGCCTTACGAGCAGTACTTC CASSLGGPYEQYF
TRBJ1-5 TRBD1 TRBV28 NA TGTGCCAGCAGTTTGCGTCGACAGGGAGCGGCCCAGCATTTT CASSLRRQGAAQHF
TRBJ1-1 NA TRBV4-1 NA TGCGCCAGCAGCCAAGGGCCATCCGGGGAAGCTTTCTTT CASSQGPSGEAFF
TRBJ2-5 NA TRBV3-1/TRBV3-2 NA TGTGCCAGCAGCCCGGGAGCAGGGGGTATGGAGACCCAGTACTTC CASSPGAGGMETQYF
TRBJ1-5 NA TRBV19 NA TGTGCCAGTAGTAGAACCTCAGGGGCGTATAGCAATCAGCCCCAGCATTTT CASSRTSGAYSNQPQHF